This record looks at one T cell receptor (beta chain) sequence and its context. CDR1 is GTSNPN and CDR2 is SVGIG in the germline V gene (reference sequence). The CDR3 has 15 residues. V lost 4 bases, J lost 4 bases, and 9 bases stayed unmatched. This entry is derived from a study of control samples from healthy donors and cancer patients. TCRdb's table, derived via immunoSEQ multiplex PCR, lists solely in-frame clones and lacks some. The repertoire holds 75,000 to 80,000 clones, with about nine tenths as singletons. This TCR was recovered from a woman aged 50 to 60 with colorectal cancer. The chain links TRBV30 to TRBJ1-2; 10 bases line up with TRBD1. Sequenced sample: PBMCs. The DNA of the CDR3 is TGTGCCTGGACCCTCGACAGGGGGCGCGTCTATGGCTACACCTTC. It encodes CAWTLDRGRVYGYTF.